These 8 T cell receptor beta chains originate from one sample sequenced in a study of T cells in Graves' hyperthyroidism and ophthalmopathy. Regions amplified from RNA transcripts were the TCR beta CDR3 regions. With the HTBI primer set, the TCR CDR3 went through a first round of RT-PCR. A single record per CDR3 protein comes from TCRdb applying MiXCR to the multiplex PCR reads. The sample lists roughly 720,000 distinct CDR3 sequences, 15% to 20% occurring once. The sequenced sample was blood. These TCRs come from a man aged 50-59 years with Graves' hyperthyroidism.

Turning to this clonotype: This may arise from a read error, as a much more abundant clone is one base away. The gene calls are TRBV6-5 and TRBJ2-3; 12 bases match TRBD1. The CDR3 spans 16 residues. From germline, CDR1 is MNHEY and CDR2 SVGAGI. The CDR3 here is CASSYTGQGATGTQYF. For the CDR3, the DNA is TGTGCCAGCAGTTACACGGGACAGGGGGCAACAGGTACGCAGTATTTT.

This chain joins TRBV28 and TRBJ2-5; no reliable D call. The ends were cut back, 7 bases at V and 0 bases at J, with 9 bases in the middle. The germline gives CDR1 MDHEN, CDR2 SYDVKM. The CDR3 is 13 amino acids. In DNA form, the CDR3 reads TGTGCCAGCAACGCACCCGACCAAGAGACCCAGTACTTC. Translated, it gives CASNAPDQETQYF.

This chain joins TRBV7-3 and TRBJ1-3, with 9 bases fitting TRBD1. Per germline, CDR1 SGHTA and CDR2 FQGTGA. This CDR3 contains 15 residues. Trimming cost V 3 bases and J 3 bases; bases outside gene matches: 3. The CDR3 reads CASSLDRGGGNTIYF. The CDR3 DNA reads TGTGCCAGCAGCTTGGACAGGGGTGGTGGAAACACCATATATTTT.

Comments on this clonotype: This may be a read error: a much more frequent sequence differs by one nucleotide. The CDR3, as DNA: TGTGCCAGCTCACCCCTAGCGATCCAAGAGACCCAGTACTTC. As protein: CASSPLAIQETQYF. The J gene is TRBJ2-5, the V gene TRBV18, with a tentative D call TRBD2 (6 bases). Trimming shortened V by 3 bases and J by 1 base, and 9 bases separated the two germline ends. CDR1 is KGHSH, CDR2 LQKENI, per germline. This CDR3 is built from 14 residues.

In this sample, this clonotype turned up many times. The chain links TRBV28 to TRBJ1-2, with no clear D. V lost 5 bases and J 5 bases, leaving 18 bases between the germline ends. CDR3 size: 15 residues. Germline loops: CDR1 MDHEN, CDR2 SYDVKM. This chain's CDR3 is CASSTPVGGSYGYTF. CDR3 sequence (DNA): TGTGCCAGCAGTACCCCAGTAGGTGGATCGTATGGCTACACCTTC.

The gene calls are TRBV5-1 and TRBJ1-2; D is ambiguous. The CDR3 consists of 15 residues. V dropped 0 bases and J dropped 3 bases, with 12 bases sitting between them. Germline V CDR1 and CDR2: SGHRS, YFSETQ. CDR3 protein: CASSLDNSGHYGYTF. The CDR3 coding sequence is TGCGCCAGCAGCTTGGACAACAGCGGGCACTATGGCTACACCTTC.

The chain combines TRBV19 with TRBJ2-1; a weak D match, TRBD1 (5 bases). Germline loops: CDR1 LNHDA, CDR2 SQIVND (reference sequence). Trimming cost V 3 bases and J 4 bases, with 7 bases left between them. The CDR3 runs 13 residues. CDR3 region: CASSITGYNEQFF. CDR3 DNA: TGTGCCAGTAGTATTACAGGTTACAATGAGCAGTTCTTC.

This clonotype was observed a handful of times. The rearrangement uses TRBV12-3 or TRBV12-4 and TRBJ2-3; TRBD2 is a possible D gene (6 bases). The length of the CDR3 is 15 residues. V lost 5 bases, J lost 3 bases, and 15 bases lay in between. CDR3 DNA: TGTGCCAGCAGTCCCCGGGAGTTCTTTACAGATACGCAGTATTTT. Its translation: CASSPREFFTDTQYF.